The present T cell receptor beta chain was sequenced within a study of patients and donors after allogeneic stem cell transplantation. TCRdb passed the RT-PCR reads through MiXCR, listing each CDR3 protein once. The sample lists 98,000 or so distinct CDR3 sequences, approximately 40% occurring once. This clonotype appeared a few times. The sequenced sample was blood, either unsorted or a sorted T cell fraction (not recorded which). The clonotype originates from a human donor who was either an allogeneic HSCT recipient or a stem cell or donor lymphocyte infusion donor (not recorded which). It is not recorded whose cells these are; they may come from a transplant donor.

CDR3 amino acids: CASKLAGAHEQFF. In nucleotides, the CDR3 is TGTGCCAGTAAACTAGCGGGAGCGCATGAGCAGTTCTTC. The V call is TRBV25-1, the J call TRBJ2-1, with 11 bases lining up with TRBD2. Germline V gene sequence: CDR1 MGHDK, CDR2 SYGVNS. The CDR3 covers 13 residues. Trimming at V came to 9 bases and at J to 8 bases, leaving 6 bases not matched to a gene.